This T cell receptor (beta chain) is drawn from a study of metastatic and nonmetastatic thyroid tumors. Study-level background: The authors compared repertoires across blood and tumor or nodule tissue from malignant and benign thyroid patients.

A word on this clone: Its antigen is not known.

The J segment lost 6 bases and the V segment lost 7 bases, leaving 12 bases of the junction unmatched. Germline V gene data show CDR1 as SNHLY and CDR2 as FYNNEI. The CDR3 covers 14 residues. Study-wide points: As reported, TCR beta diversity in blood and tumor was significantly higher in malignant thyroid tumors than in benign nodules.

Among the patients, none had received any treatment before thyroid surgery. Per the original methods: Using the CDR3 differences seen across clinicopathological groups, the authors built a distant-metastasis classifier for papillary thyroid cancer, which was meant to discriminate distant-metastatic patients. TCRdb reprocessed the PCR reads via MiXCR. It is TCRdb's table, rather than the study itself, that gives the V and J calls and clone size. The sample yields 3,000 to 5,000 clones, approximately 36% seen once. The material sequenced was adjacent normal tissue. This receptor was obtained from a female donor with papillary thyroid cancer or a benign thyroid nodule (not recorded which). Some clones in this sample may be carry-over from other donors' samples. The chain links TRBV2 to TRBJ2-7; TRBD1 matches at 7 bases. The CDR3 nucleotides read TGTGCCAGCACCTACAGGGGCCCGCGATCCGAGCAGTACTTC. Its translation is CASTYRGPRSEQYF.